Listed below are T cell receptor beta chains from one sample, sequenced in a study of blood T cell repertoires in COVID-19. Assay: immunoSEQ multiplex PCR; the TCRdb copy retains only in-frame clones and omits some. The data show roughly 61,000 clones, more than 60% seen once. Sequencing was done on a sample of peripheral blood. Every receptor here comes from a woman between 65 and 79 years old with acute or convalescent COVID-19. CDR3s include the opening cysteine and the closing phenylalanine or tryptophan. Fields, in order: D gene, J gene, V gene, clone size, CDR3 DNA, CDR3 protein. The D gene is left open where the match is weak. Size values are once, few and many counts, or a class for expanded clones, and some rows have none.

D: -; J: TRBJ1-4; V: TRBV7-9; size: -; DNA: TGTGCCAGCAGCCCCTCGACTCCTGCAACTAATGAAAAACTGTTTTTT; CDR3: CASSPSTPATNEKLFF
D: -; J: TRBJ1-6; V: TRBV7-9; size: -; DNA: TGTGCCAGCACGGCTGACGGGCAGGGTTCACCCCTCCACTTT; CDR3: CASTADGQGSPLHF
D: TRBD1; J: TRBJ2-3; V: TRBV9; size: many; DNA: TGTGCCAGCAGCGTAGGAGGGGGCTTATCGGACACAGATACGCAGTATTTT; CDR3: CASSVGGGLSDTDTQYF
D: TRBD1; J: TRBJ1-2; V: TRBV4-1; size: -; DNA: TGCGCCAGCAGCCCCCGTGGGGGTCGGGCAGGGGGTGACACCTTC; CDR3: CASSPRGGRAGGDTF
D: -; J: TRBJ1-1; V: TRBV20-1; size: -; DNA: TGCAGTGCTGGGGGCAAGAGGGTCTTT; CDR3: CSAGGKRVF
D: -; J: TRBJ1-3; V: TRBV5-1; size: -; DNA: TGCGCCAGCAGCCCTTTGACAGCTGGAAACACCATATATTTT; CDR3: CASSPLTAGNTIYF
D: TRBD1; J: TRBJ1-6; V: TRBV28; size: -; DNA: TGTGCCGGGACTCCGGGACAGGGGAATTCACCCCTCCACTTT; CDR3: CAGTPGQGNSPLHF
D: -; J: TRBJ2-7; V: TRBV19; size: -; DNA: TGTGCCAGTAGTACCAAGGTCGACAGGAGCTACGAGCAGTACTTC; CDR3: CASSTKVDRSYEQYF
D: TRBD1; J: TRBJ2-1; V: TRBV6-5; size: few; DNA: TGTGCCAGCAGGGACAGGGGGAGCTCCTACAATGAGCAGTTCTTC; CDR3: CASRDRGSSYNEQFF
D: -; J: TRBJ1-1; V: TRBV5-5; size: -; DNA: TGTGCCAGCAGCCGCCCGGGGGGGCGCGGGAGCACTGAAGCTTTCTTT; CDR3: CASSRPGGRGSTEAFF
D: TRBD1; J: TRBJ1-5; V: TRBV30; size: -; DNA: TGTGCCTGGGGACAGGGGGCGCAAGCCAATCAGCCCCAGCATTTT; CDR3: CAWGQGAQANQPQHF
D: -; J: TRBJ1-5; V: TRBV2; size: -; DNA: TGTGCCAGCAGGTTGGAGGGGTCTCAGCCCCAGCATTTT; CDR3: CASRLEGSQPQHF
D: TRBD2; J: TRBJ2-1; V: TRBV2; size: -; DNA: TGTGCCAGCAGTGAAGGGACTAGCGCCTACAATGAGCAGTTCTTC; CDR3: CASSEGTSAYNEQFF
D: TRBD1; J: TRBJ2-2; V: TRBV27; size: once; DNA: TGTGCCAGCCGACAGGGTACCGGGGAGCTGTTTTTT; CDR3: CASRQGTGELFF
D: -; J: TRBJ1-2; V: TRBV2; size: -; DNA: TGTGCCAGCAGCCCGGGACAAGCTTATGGCTACACCTTC; CDR3: CASSPGQAYGYTF
D: TRBD1; J: TRBJ2-5; V: TRBV2; size: -; DNA: TGTGCCAGCAGTAGGGGGCCCGGGGAGACCCAGTACTTC; CDR3: CASSRGPGETQYF
D: -; J: TRBJ2-5; V: TRBV4-1; size: -; DNA: TGCGCCAGCAGCCAAAGGGGGGGGGAGTTGACGACTAAAGAGACCCAGTACTTC; CDR3: CASSQRGGELTTKETQYF
D: TRBD2; J: TRBJ2-1; V: TRBV7-2; size: -; DNA: TGTGCCAGCAGCCCTCAGCGGGGGGGCGGCAATGAGCAGTTCTTC; CDR3: CASSPQRGGGNEQFF
D: TRBD1; J: TRBJ1-4; V: TRBV7-9; size: -; DNA: TGTGCCAGCAGCTTAGGGGGGACAGGCAAAACTAATGAAAAACTGTTTTTT; CDR3: CASSLGGTGKTNEKLFF
D: -; J: TRBJ1-1; V: TRBV6-5; size: -; DNA: TGTGCCAGCAGACCCATGGGGGGGGTCACTGAAGCTTTCTTT; CDR3: CASRPMGGVTEAFF
D: -; J: TRBJ2-2; V: TRBV18; size: -; DNA: TGTGCCAGCTCACCACGTGTCGGCGGGGAGCTGTTTTTT; CDR3: CASSPRVGGELFF
D: TRBD1; J: TRBJ1-1; V: TRBV7-2; size: -; DNA: TGTGCCAGCAGCTTACTTACGACAGGGGCGAACACTGAAGCTTTCTTT; CDR3: CASSLLTTGANTEAFF
D: TRBD1; J: TRBJ1-5; V: TRBV12-5; size: once; DNA: TGTGCTAGTGGTTTGGGACAGGGTGGTCAGCCCCAGCATTTT; CDR3: CASGLGQGGQPQHF
D: TRBD1; J: TRBJ1-6; V: TRBV9; size: few; DNA: TGTGCCAGCAGCGTCGACAGGGCCGGGAGTTCACCCCTCCACTTT; CDR3: CASSVDRAGSSPLHF
D: TRBD1; J: TRBJ2-5; V: TRBV27; size: few; DNA: TGTGCCAGCAGTAGCGGACAGGGGGCTGAGACCCAGTACTTC; CDR3: CASSSGQGAETQYF
D: -; J: TRBJ1-2; V: TRBV12-3/TRBV12-4; size: -; DNA: TGTGCCAGCCAGGGGCAGTATGGCTACACCTTC; CDR3: CASQGQYGYTF
D: -; J: TRBJ1-3; V: TRBV4-1; size: -; DNA: TGCGCCAGCAGCCATCCCCACTCTGGAAACACCATATATTTT; CDR3: CASSHPHSGNTIYF
D: -; J: TRBJ2-1; V: TRBV4-1; size: -; DNA: TGCGCCAGCAGCCCCCTCTTAACTACCTACAATGAGCAGTTCTTC; CDR3: CASSPLLTTYNEQFF
D: -; J: TRBJ1-1; V: TRBV18; size: few; DNA: TGTGCCAGCTCACCAGGGGGGGGCTGGAACACTGAAGCTTTCTTT; CDR3: CASSPGGGWNTEAFF
D: -; J: TRBJ2-6; V: TRBV6-6; size: -; DNA: TGTGCCAGCGGGAACGGACAGCTCTCTGGGGCCAACGTCCTGACTTTC; CDR3: CASGNGQLSGANVLTF
D: -; J: TRBJ1-3; V: TRBV7-9; size: -; DNA: TGTGCCAGCAGCCTTCTTCTAGACAGTCTCTCTGGAAACACCATATATTTT; CDR3: CASSLLLDSLSGNTIYF
D: -; J: TRBJ1-3; V: TRBV3-1/TRBV3-2; size: -; DNA: TGTGCCAGCAGCCAAGATATTCTAGGAGGGTTCGGAAACACCATATATTTT; CDR3: CASSQDILGGFGNTIYF
D: TRBD1; J: TRBJ1-2; V: TRBV7-2; size: -; DNA: TGTGCCAGCAGTCCCCGTCCGGGACAGGGTGCAGGCTACACCTTC; CDR3: CASSPRPGQGAGYTF
D: TRBD2; J: TRBJ2-2; V: TRBV9; size: -; DNA: TGTGCCAGCAGCGTAGAAGAGCGGGGGGCCGGGGAGCTGTTTTTT; CDR3: CASSVEERGAGELFF
D: TRBD1; J: TRBJ1-2; V: TRBV6-5; size: -; DNA: TGTGCCAGCAGTTACTCGCAGGGGGCTAACTATGGCTACACCTTC; CDR3: CASSYSQGANYGYTF
D: -; J: TRBJ1-1; V: TRBV20-1; size: -; DNA: TGCAGTGCTAGGAGTATGGAAGCTTTCTTT; CDR3: CSARSMEAFF
D: -; J: TRBJ2-5; V: TRBV18; size: -; DNA: TGTGCCAGCTCACCGCTCCCAAGCCGCAAGGAGACCCAGTACTTC; CDR3: CASSPLPSRKETQYF
D: TRBD1; J: TRBJ2-5; V: TRBV5-1; size: -; DNA: TGCGCCAGCAGCGACTACCGACAGGGGTCGAATCAAGAGACCCAGTACTTC; CDR3: CASSDYRQGSNQETQYF
D: -; J: TRBJ1-1; V: TRBV19; size: -; DNA: TGTGCCAGTAGTATCACTTTCCTTAGAGTCAAGGAGGGTGCTGAAGCTTTCTTT; CDR3: CASSITFLRVKEGAEAFF
D: TRBD2; J: TRBJ2-1; V: TRBV28; size: -; DNA: TGTGCCAGCAGTTCCATTAGCGGGGGGTCTTACAATGAGCAGTTCTTC; CDR3: CASSSISGGSYNEQFF